The 7 T cell receptor beta chains listed next were all sequenced from one sample in a study of blood T cells in healthy people across ages. The use of a sample-barcoded 5' primer and a J-beta primer mix characterized a second PCR of roughly 6 to 11 cycles. TCRdb reprocessed the 5' RACE reads with MiXCR, giving one entry per CDR3 protein. Of roughly 790,000 distinct CDR3 sequences listed, around 46% are singletons. Sequencing was carried out using blood. The receptors stem from an older woman in good health.

A few counts support this clonotype. The chain combines TRBV10-3 with TRBJ2-3; TRBD2 aligns across 13 bases. Looked up from germline, CDR1 is ENHRY and CDR2 is SYGVKD. The V segment lost 10 bases and the J segment 0 bases; nucleotides outside the gene matches: 4. The CDR3 has 15 amino acids. CDR3 DNA: TGTGCCACCGGGACTAGCGGGACTAGCACAGATACGCAGTATTTT. Protein: CATGTSGTSTDTQYF.

This clonotype has only a few counts. This chain links TRBV5-1 with TRBJ2-7; tentatively, D is TRBD1 (8 bases). This CDR3 spans 14 amino acids. Germline V gene data show CDR1 as SGHRS and CDR2 as YFSETQ. Deletions cut 2 bases from V and 5 bases from J, with 14 bases between. The CDR3 spells CASSLGQGGDEQYF. The CDR3 nucleotides are TGCGCCAGCAGCTTAGGACAGGGAGGGGACGAGCAGTACTTC. Filled out from reference TRBV5-1 and TRBJ2-7, the complete variable domain reads KAGVTQTPRYLIKTRGQQVTLSCSPISGHRSVSWYQQTPGQGLQFLFEYFSETQRNKGNFPGRFSGRQFSNSRSEMNVSTLELGDSALYLCASSLGQGGDEQYFGPGTRLTVT.

The rearrangement joins TRBV6-5 to TRBJ2-2, with D possibly TRBD1 on 5 matching bases. The germline V gene has CDR1 MNHEY and CDR2 SVGAGI. The CDR3 sequence is 15 residues long. V was trimmed by 0 bases and J by 5 bases, leaving 10 bases between them. The CDR3 coding sequence is TGTGCCAGCAGTTACTCGAGGACACTTACCGGGGAGCTGTTTTTT. Its translation is CASSYSRTLTGELFF.

There are a few counts of this clonotype. The CDR3 is CASSSWTVTTDTQYF. Written as DNA, the CDR3 is TGTGCCAGCAGCTCATGGACAGTGACGACAGATACGCAGTATTTT. The genes are TRBV7-9 and TRBJ2-3, with D perhaps matching TRBD1 (6 bases). CDR1 SEHNR and CDR2 FQNEAQ come from the germline V gene (reference sequence). CDR3 size: 15 residues. The V and J ends lost 4 bases and 3 bases respectively, with 14 bases between them.

The CDR3 protein is CSVGQGGNSPLHF. CDR3 DNA: TGCAGCGTTGGCCAGGGGGGAAATTCACCCCTCCACTTT. This sequence joins TRBV29-1 and TRBJ1-6; 7 nucleotides match TRBD1. There are 13 residues in the CDR3. J gave up 7 bases and V 4 bases, and 4 bases lay outside the gene matches. In germline, CDR1 is SQVTM, CDR2 ANQGSEA. The full variable domain, with the rest looked up from reference TRBV29-1 and TRBJ1-6, is SAVISQKPSRDICQRGTSLTIQCQVDSQVTMMFWYRQQPGQSLTLIATANQGSEATYESGFVIDKFPISRPNLTFSTLTVSNMSPEDSSIYLCSVGQGGNSPLHFGNGTRLTVT.

The rearrangement joins TRBV20-1 to TRBJ2-5; D is possibly TRBD1 or TRBD2 (5 bases each). CDR1 is DFQATT, CDR2 SNEGSKA, per germline (reference sequence). CDR3 length: 13 amino acids. The V end lost 6 bases, the J end lost 2 bases, and 13 bases lay between the germline ends. The CDR3 protein is CSATRGPQETQYF. DNA for the CDR3: TGCAGTGCCACACGGGGCCCTCAAGAGACCCAGTACTTC.

V and J are TRBV7-2 and TRBJ1-4; 12 bases agree with TRBD1. V lost 1 base to trimming and J lost 10 bases; unmatched junction nucleotides: 4. From germline, CDR1 is SGHTA and CDR2 FQGNSA. This CDR3 is built from 15 residues. CDR3 region: CASSLGRDRGRKLFF. The CDR3 DNA reads as TGTGCCAGCAGCTTAGGCCGGGACAGGGGGCGAAAACTGTTTTTT.